This T cell receptor (beta chain) originates from a study of blood T cells in healthy people across ages. Whole-study findings and limits: Long-lived donors carried more naive CD4+ cells and greater diversity than aged donors.

A note on this clonotype: Its specificity is not known.

The use of a sample-barcoded 5' primer and a J-beta primer mix characterized a second PCR of about 6 to 11 cycles. TCRdb analysed the 5' RACE reads with MiXCR anew, one entry per CDR3 protein. This table holds about 670,000 distinct CDR3 sequences, 52% found once. Trimming shortened V by 2 bases and J by 2 bases, and 10 bases separated the two germline ends. CDR3 length: 15 amino acids. Germline CDR1 reads MGHRA; CDR2 reads YSYEKL. Donation came from healthy Caucasian individuals in Russia who were aged about 6 to 95. The TCR comes from a woman of 80 years or more in good health. The chain has TRBV4-1 and TRBJ2-1, with D hard to call. Sequencing was carried out using blood. CDR3 nucleotide sequence: TGCGCCAGCAGCCAATGGACCAGCCCCTACAATGAGCAGTTCTTC. Its protein product is CASSQWTSPYNEQFF.